The 17 T cell receptor beta chains given below trace back to one sample, sequenced in a study of T cells in narcolepsy. Only in-frame clones appear in the TCRdb table, and some are missing; sequencing was by immunoSEQ multiplex PCR. The sample gives around 20,000 clones, roughly 80% of which show up once; 1.5% to 2% is in the top ten. The sample comprised memory (CD45RA-) CD4+ T cells from blood. The source of these receptors is a human donor in good health.

The V call is TRBV7-2, the J call TRBJ2-1; 7 nucleotides match TRBD2. The junction had 13 bases not matched to a gene; V was cut back by 5 bases and J by 9 bases. CDR1 is SGHTA and CDR2 is FQGNSA in the germline V gene. The CDR3 runs to 15 residues. CDR3 in DNA: TGTGCCAGCAGCCCTTCGGGAGGAGGTTATGGTGAGCAGTTCTTC. Encoded protein: CASSPSGGGYGEQFF.

The chain has TRBV28 and TRBJ2-7; D uncertain. Germline CDR1 MDHEN, CDR2 SYDVKM. The ends were cut back, 8 bases at V and 0 bases at J, with 17 bases in the middle. The CDR3 loop spans 15 amino acids. In DNA form, the CDR3 reads TGTGCCAGCCCCCCAAGCAGCGTAAGCTCCTACGAGCAGTACTTC. It encodes CASPPSSVSSYEQYF.

This chain joins TRBV5-1 and TRBJ1-3, with unresolved D. CDR1 and CDR2 from the germline V gene are SGHRS and YFSETQ. The V end lost 6 bases, the J end lost 1 base, and 5 bases lay between the germline ends. The CDR3 consists of 12 residues. The DNA of the CDR3 is TGCGCCAGCATGGGTTCTGGAAACACCATATATTTT. Protein sequence: CASMGSGNTIYF.

The V and J genes are TRBV7-2 and TRBJ1-2, with D tentatively TRBD1 (5 bases). V was shortened by 2 bases and J by 3 bases, with 16 bases between the two germline ends. This CDR3 is 16 amino acids long. Germline V gene sequence: CDR1 SGHTA, CDR2 FQGNSA. DNA for the CDR3: TGTGCCAGCAGCTTAACCCCTCAGGCAGGGTACTATGGCTACACCTTC. This codes for CASSLTPQAGYYGYTF.

The chain has TRBV13 and TRBJ1-5, with a tentative D call TRBD1 (6 bases). The CDR3 consists of 17 residues. The germline V gene encodes CDR1 PRHDT and CDR2 FYEKMQ (reference sequence). Trimming pared 4 bases from V and 0 bases from J, leaving 16 bases between. The chain's CDR3 is CASSSPSGGNSNQPQHF. For the CDR3, the DNA is TGTGCCAGCAGCTCCCCCTCCGGGGGCAATAGCAATCAGCCCCAGCATTTT. The entire variable domain, with the rest obtained from reference TRBV13 and TRBJ1-5, is as follows: AAGVIQSPRHLIKEKRETATLKCYPIPRHDTVYWYQQGPGQDPQFLISFYEKMQSDKGSIPDRFSAQQFSDYHSELNMSSLELGDSALYFCASSSPSGGNSNQPQHFGDGTRLSIL.

This chain uses TRBV15 with TRBJ2-3; 7 nucleotides align to TRBD2. The CDR3 sequence is 16 residues long. V dropped 1 base and J dropped 1; count of bases not matched to a gene: 5. The germline gives CDR1 LNHNV, CDR2 YYDKDF (reference sequence). CDR3 bases: TGTGCCACCAGCAGAGTGATAAGCGGGGGCACAGATACGCAGTATTTT. Its translation is CATSRVISGGTDTQYF. Full variable domain (outside the CDR3, taken from reference TRBV15 and TRBJ2-3): DAMVIQNPRYQVTQFGKPVTLSCSQTLNHNVMYWYQQKSSQAPKLLFHYYDKDFNNEADTPDNFQSRRPNTSFCFLDIRSPGLGDTAMYLCATSRVISGGTDTQYFGPGTRLTVL.

The chain recombines TRBV6-1 with TRBJ2-7, with D possibly being TRBD2 (6 bases). Between the trimmed V and J ends, which lost 5 bases and 6 bases, there was a span of 14 bases. Germline CDR1 reads MNHNS; CDR2 reads SASEGT. CDR3 length: 13 residues. The CDR3 nucleotides read TGTGCCAGCAGTATTAGGGAAGCGGGCGAGCAGTACTTC. Amino acids: CASSIREAGEQYF.

The genes are TRBV12-5 and TRBJ1-4, with a possible D match to TRBD1 (6 bases). The length of the CDR3 is 14 residues. CDR1 and CDR2 (germline): LGHNT, FRNRAP. The germline V and J ends were trimmed by 5 bases and 5 bases, with 12 bases remaining between them. CDR3 bases: TGTGCTAGTGGTCCCGGACAGACCAATGAAAAACTGTTTTTT. This codes for CASGPGQTNEKLFF.

A note on this clone: This specimen includes other DNA sequences encoding the same CDR3. The chain employs TRBV30 and TRBJ1-2, with TRBD1 as a possible D gene (6 bases). The CDR3 is made up of 13 amino acids. Trimming took off 3 bases at V and 4 bases at J, with 12 bases between the two ends. Germline V CDR1 and CDR2: GTSNPN, SVGIG (reference sequence). In DNA, the CDR3 is TGTGCCTGGAGCCGCGACAGGCCCTATGGCTACACCTTC. This encodes CAWSRDRPYGYTF.

The CDR3 nucleotides read TGTGCCAGCGGGAGGGGTTATAATGAAAAACTGTTTTTT. Amino acids: CASGRGYNEKLFF. The chain joins TRBV2 to TRBJ1-4; D perhaps matches TRBD1 (5 bases). This CDR3 has 13 amino acids. Germline CDR1 reads SNHLY; CDR2 reads FYNNEI. The V end was cut by 8 bases, the J end by 4 bases, with 11 bases between.

A note on this clone: The sample has other DNA sequences that encode this CDR3 too. The chain uses TRBV2 and TRBJ1-2; possible D gene TRBD1, 5 bases. The CDR3 spans 14 residues. Germline V gives CDR1 SNHLY, CDR2 FYNNEI. Trimming took 3 bases from V and 4 from J, leaving 12 bases between them. The CDR3 loop reads CASSDQGESYGYTF. In DNA, the CDR3 is TGTGCCAGCAGTGACCAGGGCGAAAGCTATGGCTACACCTTC. The full variable domain, with the rest looked up from reference TRBV2 and TRBJ1-2, is EPEVTQTPSHQVTQMGQEVILRCVPISNHLYFYWYRQILGQKVEFLVSFYNNEISEKSEIFDDQFSVERPDGSNFTLKIRSTKLEDSAMYFCASSDQGESYGYTFGSGTRLTVV.

This chain uses TRBV10-3 with TRBJ1-2, with TRBD1 matching over 8 bases. The CDR3 runs 15 residues. V was clipped by 6 bases and J by 0 bases; unmatched bases: 6. Germline V gene sequence: CDR1 ENHRY, CDR2 SYGVKD. CDR3 sequence reads: CAIRTGAEANYGYTF. The CDR3 nucleotides read TGTGCCATCAGGACAGGGGCTGAGGCTAACTATGGCTACACCTTC.

The chain uses TRBV19 and TRBJ2-5, with TRBD1 as a possible D gene (6 bases). The DNA end favors TRBJ2-7, so the J call may be wrong. The CDR3 runs 13 residues. Germline V gene sequence: CDR1 LNHDA, CDR2 SQIVND (reference sequence). The CDR3 reads CASQGQKPYEQYF. CDR3 DNA sequence: TGTGCCAGCCAAGGACAGAAACCCTACGAGCAGTACTTC.

There are a few counts of this clone. V usage is TRBV19 and J usage is TRBJ1-6; D not certain. V lost 3 bases to trimming and J lost 5 bases, with 11 bases between them. The CDR3 covers 15 residues. CDR1 is LNHDA, CDR2 SQIVND, per germline (reference sequence). CDR3 amino acids: CASSISKIHNSPLHF. The CDR3 DNA reads TGTGCCAGTAGTATTTCGAAGATCCATAATTCACCCCTCCACTTT.

This clone has just a few counts. CDR3 protein: CSVREGSTEAFF. CDR3 sequence (DNA): TGCAGCGTCAGGGAGGGAAGCACTGAAGCTTTCTTT. This sequence joins TRBV29-1 and TRBJ1-1, with a weak D call TRBD1 (5 bases). Germline V lookup: CDR1 SQVTM, CDR2 ANQGSEA. V lost 6 bases to trimming and J lost 4 bases, with 12 bases between them. This CDR3 comprises 12 residues.

This clone has a handful of counts. The chain links TRBV19 to TRBJ1-5; tentative D call: TRBD1 (6 bases). This CDR3 is 14 amino acids long. The germline V gene has CDR1 LNHDA and CDR2 SQIVND (reference sequence). Trimming took off 8 bases at V and 1 base at J, with 12 bases between the two ends. The CDR3, as DNA: TGTGCCAGTCAACAGGGAACGAGCAATCAGCCCCAGCATTTT. It yields the protein CASQQGTSNQPQHF.

The rearrangement uses TRBV29-1 and TRBJ2-1; 10 positions agree with TRBD2. V lost 4 bases and J lost 3; bases outside the gene matches: 3. Germline CDR1 reads SQVTM; CDR2 reads ANQGSEA. The CDR3 is made up of 14 amino acids. CDR3 in DNA: TGCAGCGTTGGACAGCGGGGGGGCTACAATGAGCAGTTCTTC. It encodes CSVGQRGGYNEQFF.